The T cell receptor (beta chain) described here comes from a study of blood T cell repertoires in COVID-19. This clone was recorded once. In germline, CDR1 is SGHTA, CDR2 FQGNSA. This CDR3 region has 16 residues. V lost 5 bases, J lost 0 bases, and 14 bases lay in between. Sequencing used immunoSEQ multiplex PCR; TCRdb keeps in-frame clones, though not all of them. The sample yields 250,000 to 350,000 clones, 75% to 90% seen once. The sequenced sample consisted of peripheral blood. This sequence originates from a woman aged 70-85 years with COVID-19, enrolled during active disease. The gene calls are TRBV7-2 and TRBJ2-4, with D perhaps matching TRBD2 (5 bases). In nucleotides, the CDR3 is TGTGCCAGCAGCCCGGCAGAGGAGGTAGCCAAAAACATTCAGTACTTC. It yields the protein CASSPAEEVAKNIQYF. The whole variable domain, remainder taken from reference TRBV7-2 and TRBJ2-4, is GAGVSQSPSNKVTEKGKDVELRCDPISGHTALYWYRQSLGQGLEFLIYFQGNSAPDKSGLPSDRFSAERTGGSVSTLTIQRTQQEDSAVYLCASSPAEEVAKNIQYFGAGTRLSVL.